Below are 2 T cell receptor beta chains sequenced from a single sample in a study of cytomegalovirus exposure and HLA in healthy donors. Primers for the PCR totalled 60 Vbeta and 13 Jbeta. The method was immunoSEQ multiplex PCR; TCRdb's version includes in-frame clones alone and lacks a portion of them. The table records about 270,000 clones, 86% of them present only once. What was sequenced was PBMCs. The source is a man in his forties in good health and CMV-seropositive.

The chain has TRBV18 and TRBJ2-7, with D unresolved. V gave up 0 bases and J gave up 3 bases, with 9 bases separating them. This CDR3 has 14 residues. The germline V gene encodes CDR1 KGHSH and CDR2 LQKENI. In DNA, the CDR3 is TGTGCCAGCTCACCACCCAACAGTTACTACGAGCAGTACTTC. As protein: CASSPPNSYYEQYF. The complete variable domain, with remaining parts taken from reference TRBV18 and TRBJ2-7, reads NAGVMQNPRHLVRRRGQEARLRCSPMKGHSHVYWYRQLPEEGLKFMVYLQKENIIDESGMPKERFSAEFPKEGPSILRIQQVVRGDSAAYFCASSPPNSYYEQYFGPGTRLTVT.

The V call is TRBV19, the J call TRBJ2-7, with a weak D call TRBD1 (5 bases). The CDR3 is made up of 14 amino acids. CDR1 and CDR2 (germline): LNHDA, SQIVND (reference sequence). Trimming pared 2 bases from V and 5 bases from J, leaving 13 bases between. The DNA of the CDR3 is TGTGCCAGTAGTATATTTGCAGGGTACCACGAGCAGTACTTC. Encoded protein: CASSIFAGYHEQYF.